The sequence of this T cell receptor (beta chain) was determined in a study of post-analysis software for immune sequencing data. At the level of the study: In terms of disease course, relapsing-remitting, secondary progressive and progressive-relapsing multiple sclerosis were included. Findings and limits, study-wide: Controls significantly exceeded multiple sclerosis patients in normalized Chao1 diversity. Samples sharing a preparation batch grouped tightly together when assessed by F measure. Included in a set of four or five TRBV segments more frequent in patients than controls were TRBV5-6, TRBV5-1 and TRBV20-1.

CDR1 and CDR2 (germline): MDHEN, SYDVKM. V was clipped by 3 bases and J by 4 bases, with 12 bases between them. The CDR3 consists of 14 residues. As for this clonotype: What it binds is not known.

TCR beta cDNA libraries had unique molecular identifiers. TCRdb re-called the PCR reads through MiXCR, storing one row per CDR3 protein. This table has fewer than 850,000 distinct CDR3 sequences, about 43% appearing once. The chain joins TRBV28 to TRBJ1-1, with a weak D call TRBD1 (6 bases). This TCR derives from a girl aged 5-17 years with multiple sclerosis. Material for sequencing was blood. The CDR3 DNA reads TGTGCCAGCAGTTTCTTGGGGGCGCGCACTGAAGCTTTCTTT. It translates to CASSFLGARTEAFF.